This TCR beta chain was recorded in a study of T cells in Graves' hyperthyroidism and ophthalmopathy. This clonotype was found a few times. Its specificity is unknown. The source material, RNA transcripts, was used to amplify TCR beta CDR3 regions. A set of HTBI primers served as the primers for a first-round RT-PCR of the TCR CDR3. MiXCR was run by TCRdb on the multiplex PCR reads, yielding one entry per CDR3 protein. Of approximately 320,000 distinct CDR3 sequences listed, approximately 15% are singletons. Points from the study as a whole: In the blood, most expanded thyroid clonotypes above 0.001 appeared as well. Before onset, ophthalmopathy was predicted by the model a median 6.5 months earlier.

The CDR3 is 15 amino acids. The germline V gene has CDR1 LGHNT and CDR2 FRNRAP. V trimming: 4 bases; J trimming: 8 bases; junction bases outside the gene matches: 13. Hyperthyroidism was newly diagnosed in patients aged 18 to 65 (duration under 2 months). The study excluded patients with uncontrolled infection, other autoimmune disease, pregnancy or lactation. The sequenced sample was blood. The rearrangement joins TRBV12-5 to TRBJ1-2; TRBD1 agrees at 7 bases. This receptor was identified in a man aged 25-45 years with Graves' hyperthyroidism. The CDR3 nucleotides are TGTGCTAGTGGTTCGCCCGCCGACAGGGAAATCGGCTACACCTTC. This sequence encodes CASGSPADREIGYTF.